These 9 T cell receptor beta chains were sequenced from one sample in a study of cytomegalovirus exposure and HLA in healthy donors. In the PCR, 60 Vbeta and 13 Jbeta primers were used. Sequencing was performed with immunoSEQ multiplex PCR; in TCRdb, only in-frame clones are kept and a portion is missing. The table shows 55,000 to 80,000 clones, with approximately 81% occurring only once. The sample taken for sequencing was PBMCs. The source of these receptors is a woman in her twenties or thirties in good health and CMV-seropositive.

The chain employs TRBV28 and TRBJ2-1; 7 bases fit TRBD2. This CDR3 region has 15 residues. The V gene's germline CDR1 is MDHEN and CDR2 SYDVKM. V lost 5 bases and J lost 0; bases outside the gene matches: 4. Here the CDR3 reads CASSPSGSSYNEQFF. The CDR3 nucleotides are TGTGCCAGCAGTCCTAGCGGTAGCTCCTACAATGAGCAGTTCTTC.

CDR3 sequence (DNA): TGTGCCAGCAGTGAACGGAGACAGGGTGGGGGTGAGCAGTTCTTC. Amino acid sequence: CASSERRQGGGEQFF. V and J are TRBV25-1 and TRBJ2-1; TRBD1 agrees at 7 bases. Germline V gives CDR1 MGHDK, CDR2 SYGVNS. CDR3 length: 15 amino acids. V lost 2 bases, J lost 9 bases, and 10 bases stayed unmatched.

The chain carries TRBV13 and TRBJ2-7, with TRBD1 as a possible D gene (6 bases). Germline V gene sequence: CDR1 PRHDT, CDR2 FYEKMQ (reference sequence). V was shortened by 5 bases and J by 4 bases, with 15 bases between the two germline ends. The CDR3 sequence is 14 residues long. The CDR3 here is CASSPTGPGYEQYF. The CDR3 DNA sequence: TGTGCCAGCAGCCCAACAGGGCCGGGGTACGAGCAGTACTTC.

This clone showed up just once. The chain carries TRBV25-1 and TRBJ2-2, with 7 bases that match TRBD1. The V gene's germline CDR1 is MGHDK and CDR2 SYGVNS. This CDR3 spans 14 amino acids. J was trimmed by 9 bases and V by 6 bases; bases with no gene match: 10. In nucleotides, the CDR3 is TGTGCCAGCAGCGTGACAGGGATGCCTCGGGAGCTGTTTTTT. It specifies CASSVTGMPRELFF.

V gene TRBV5-6 combines with J gene TRBJ1-1, with D unresolved. The CDR3 consists of 15 residues. V lost 0 bases, J lost 5 bases, and 14 bases lay in between. Germline assignment: CDR1 SGHDT and CDR2 YYEEEE. The CDR3 DNA reads TGTGCCAGCAGCTTGGGAGGTGAAGGTAGGACTGAAGCTTTCTTT. Translating gives CASSLGGEGRTEAFF.

CDR3 amino acids: CASSEQDRGYQPQHF. The CDR3 DNA is TGTGCCAGCAGTGAACAGGACAGGGGATATCAGCCCCAGCATTTT. This rearrangement joins TRBV2 to TRBJ1-5, with TRBD1 matching 9 bases. The germline V gene has CDR1 SNHLY and CDR2 FYNNEI. J was trimmed by 5 bases and V by 2 bases; bases with no gene match: 4. The CDR3 loop spans 15 amino acids.

The CDR3 region has the DNA TGCGCCAGCAGCAACCGAGCGGGAGAAAGAGAGACCCAGTACTTC. It translates to CASSNRAGERETQYF. The J gene is TRBJ2-5, the V gene TRBV4-1, with 8 bases matching TRBD2. The germline V gene has CDR1 MGHRA and CDR2 YSYEKL. The CDR3 length is 15 residues. The ends lost 5 bases at V and 4 bases at J; junction bases unmatched: 9.

This clone showed up just a few times. The chain recombines TRBV28 with TRBJ2-7; 7 nucleotides match TRBD1. The germline V gene encodes CDR1 MDHEN and CDR2 SYDVKM. The CDR3 is made up of 17 amino acids. V dropped 2 bases and J dropped 4; count of bases not matched to a gene: 14. CDR3 sequence reads: CASSLPPTGDHSYEQYF. CDR3 in DNA: TGTGCCAGCAGTTTACCTCCCACAGGGGACCATTCTTACGAGCAGTACTTC.

The chain carries TRBV28 and TRBJ1-2; D perhaps matches TRBD1 (6 bases). The CDR3 is 14 residues long. Trimming left V 5 bases short and J 0 bases short, with 10 bases between. Per the germline V gene, CDR1 is MDHEN and CDR2 is SYDVKM. CDR3 DNA: TGTGCCAGCAGTCCAGGGGCAGCTAACTATGGCTACACCTTC. Amino acids: CASSPGAANYGYTF.